The 10 T cell receptor beta chains below come from one sample, sequenced in a study of T cells in localized non-small cell lung cancer. Generated by immunoSEQ multiplex PCR, the TCRdb table keeps only in-frame clones and is missing some. The sample contains tens of thousands of clones, approximately 86% of which appear only once. Source: peripheral blood mononuclear cells, taken before any cancer treatment. The receptors shown here come from a man aged 35 to 69 with stage III lung adenocarcinoma.

The V call is TRBV7-2, the J call TRBJ1-1; a weak D match, TRBD1 (6 bases). CDR3 length: 15 residues. Germline values: CDR1 SGHTA, CDR2 FQGNSA. The ends were cut back, 4 bases at V and 5 bases at J, with 17 bases in the middle. The DNA of the CDR3 is TGTGCCAGCAGCTCACACCAGGGGAGTGGAACTGAAGCTTTCTTT. Its translation is CASSSHQGSGTEAFF.

This chain uses TRBV10-3 with TRBJ1-6; the match to TRBD1 covers 7 bases. The CDR3 extends over 16 amino acids. V was clipped by 2 bases and J by 10 bases; unmatched bases: 11. Per the germline V gene, CDR1 is ENHRY and CDR2 is SYGVKD. The CDR3: CAISERAQGEGSPLHF. CDR3 nucleotides: TGTGCCATCAGTGAGAGGGCTCAGGGGGAAGGATCACCCCTCCACTTT.

The gene calls are TRBV7-9 and TRBJ2-1; 8 bases align to TRBD1. Per the germline V gene, CDR1 is SEHNR and CDR2 is FQNEAQ (reference sequence). Germline trimming cut 6 bases from V and 1 base from J; bases unmatched to any gene: 5. The CDR3 is made up of 15 amino acids. The CDR3 DNA sequence: TGTGCCAGCAGAGCCGACAGGGGTTCCTACAATGAGCAGTTCTTC. It translates to CASRADRGSYNEQFF.

J is TRBJ2-7 and V is TRBV6-5; possible D gene TRBD2, 5 bases. There are 14 residues in the CDR3. V was pared by 0 bases and J by 2 bases, with 8 bases between. Germline V lookup: CDR1 MNHEY, CDR2 SVGAGI. The CDR3 nucleotides read TGTGCCAGCAGTTACTCGGCGAGGGCCTACGAGCAGTACTTC. It yields the protein CASSYSARAYEQYF.

This sequence joins TRBV5-6 and TRBJ1-2, with a tentative D call TRBD1 (6 bases). Germline values: CDR1 SGHDT, CDR2 YYEEEE. This CDR3 is built from 14 residues. The V end lost 4 bases, the J end lost 1 base, and 11 bases lay between the germline ends. The CDR3, as DNA: TGTGCCAGCAGCCGGGGGACACGTAACTATGGCTACACCTTC. This gives the protein CASSRGTRNYGYTF.

The V call is TRBV27, the J call TRBJ2-1; 11 bases match TRBD2. This CDR3 has 16 residues. Germline CDR1 MNHEY, CDR2 SMNVEV (reference sequence). V was pared by 6 bases and J by 8 bases, with 12 bases of the junction left unmatched. The CDR3 loop reads CASSHMASGGIYEQFF. In nucleotides, the CDR3 is TGTGCCAGCAGCCATATGGCTAGCGGGGGGATTTATGAGCAGTTCTTC.

The rearrangement links TRBV18 to TRBJ2-7, with D maybe TRBD2 (6 bases). Trimming left V 6 bases short and J 4 bases short, with 19 bases between. CDR1 and CDR2 from the germline V gene are KGHSH and LQKENI. The CDR3 sequence is 15 residues long. CDR3 nucleotide sequence: TGTGCCAGCTCCCCGGGAGCCCCTGGGGCTTACGAGCAGTACTTC. This translates into CASSPGAPGAYEQYF.

The V and J genes are TRBV7-9 and TRBJ1-5; 7 bases line up with TRBD1. The V segment lost 7 bases and the J segment 5 bases; nucleotides outside the gene matches: 11. In germline, CDR1 is SEHNR, CDR2 FQNEAQ (reference sequence). This CDR3 comprises 15 residues. DNA of the CDR3: TGTGCCAGCACCCGCACCGGACAGGCAGATCAGCCCCAGCATTTT. The encoded protein is CASTRTGQADQPQHF.

The rearrangement uses TRBV6-6 and TRBJ1-2; the D is unclear. CDR3 length equals 13 residues. With 2 bases removed from V and 2 bases from J, the gap between germline ends came to 6 bases. Per the germline V gene, CDR1 is MNHNY and CDR2 is SVGAGI (reference sequence). The CDR3 coding sequence is TGTGCCAGCAGTTACGAACAGAACTATGGCTACACCTTC. Protein: CASSYEQNYGYTF.

The chain recombines TRBV7-8 with TRBJ1-1; D call uncertain. This CDR3 is built from 12 residues. Germline CDR1 SGHVS, CDR2 FQNEAQ. Trimming left V 1 base short and J 2 bases short, with 2 bases between. In DNA form, the CDR3 reads TGTGCCAGCAGCTTAGAAAACACTGAAGCTTTCTTT. Amino acid sequence: CASSLENTEAFF.